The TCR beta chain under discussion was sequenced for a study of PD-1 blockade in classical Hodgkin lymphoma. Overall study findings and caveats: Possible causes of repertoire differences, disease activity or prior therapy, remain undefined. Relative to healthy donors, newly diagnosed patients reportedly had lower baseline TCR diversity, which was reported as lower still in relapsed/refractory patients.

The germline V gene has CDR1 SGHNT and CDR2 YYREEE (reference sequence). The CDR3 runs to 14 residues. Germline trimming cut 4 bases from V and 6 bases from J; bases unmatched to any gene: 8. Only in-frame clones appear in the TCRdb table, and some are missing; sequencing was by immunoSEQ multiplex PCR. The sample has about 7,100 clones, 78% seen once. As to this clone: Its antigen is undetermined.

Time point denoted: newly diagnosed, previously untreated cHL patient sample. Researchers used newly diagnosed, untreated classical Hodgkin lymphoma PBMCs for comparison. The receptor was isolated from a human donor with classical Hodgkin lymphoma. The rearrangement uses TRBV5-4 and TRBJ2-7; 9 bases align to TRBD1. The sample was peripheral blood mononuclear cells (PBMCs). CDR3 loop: CASSDHRQGGEQYF. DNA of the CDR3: TGTGCCAGCAGCGATCACCGACAGGGGGGCGAGCAGTACTTC. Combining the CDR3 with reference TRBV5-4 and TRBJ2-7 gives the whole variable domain ETGVTQSPTHLIKTRGQQVTLRCSSQSGHNTVSWYQQALGQGPQFIFQYYREEENGRGNFPPRFSGLQFPNYSSELNVNALELDDSALYLCASSDHRQGGEQYFGPGTRLTVT.